This TCR beta chain was sequenced during a study of CD8+ T cells in alopecia areata. Noted treatment: oral pan-JAK inhibitor, 5-10 mg twice daily. Punch biopsies of lesional scalp, plus peripheral blood, were taken from alopecia areata patients. T lymphocytes (CD4+ and CD8+) were sorted from PBMCs. Of note for this clone: What it binds is unknown.

Per the germline V gene, CDR1 is SQVTM and CDR2 is ANQGSEA. The CDR3 covers 16 residues. The V gene end was trimmed by 3 bases and the J gene end by 8 bases; junction bases not matched to a gene: 17. TCR sequencing used cDNA made by reverse transcription of extracted RNA. Sequenced by immunoSEQ multiplex PCR; TCRdb stores in-frame clones only, minus some. The sample contains 190,000 or so clones, 55% to 70% of which appear only once. Study-wide results and caveats: Scalp clonality and expanded CD8+ clones among the top 100 showed significant decreases with tofacitinib.

The genes are TRBV29-1 and TRBJ1-2, with 8 bases lining up with TRBD1. The sequences come from CD4+ T cells sorted from blood, collected at week 4, from a patient treated with tofacitinib. The sequence was obtained from a human donor with alopecia areata. The CDR3 is CSVDQVGSTGVTGYTF. The CDR3 DNA reads TGCAGCGTTGACCAGGTGGGGTCGACAGGGGTGACGGGCTACACCTTC.